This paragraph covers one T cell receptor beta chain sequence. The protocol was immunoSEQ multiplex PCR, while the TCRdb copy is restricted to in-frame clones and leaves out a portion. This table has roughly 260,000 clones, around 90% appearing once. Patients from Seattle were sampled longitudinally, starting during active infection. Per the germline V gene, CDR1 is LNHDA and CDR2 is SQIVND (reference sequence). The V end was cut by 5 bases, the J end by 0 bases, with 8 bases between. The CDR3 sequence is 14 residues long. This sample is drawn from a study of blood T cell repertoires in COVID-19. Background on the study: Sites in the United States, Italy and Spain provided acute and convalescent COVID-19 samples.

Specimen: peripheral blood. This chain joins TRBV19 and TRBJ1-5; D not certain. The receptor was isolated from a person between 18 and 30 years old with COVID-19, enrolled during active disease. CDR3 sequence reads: CASSRSYSNQPQHF. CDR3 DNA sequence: TGTGCCAGTAGTCGTTCCTATAGCAATCAGCCCCAGCATTTT.